The 7 T cell receptor beta chains below all came from one sample that was sequenced in a study of blood T cell repertoires in COVID-19. Some clones are missing from TCRdb's copy, which holds only in-frame ones; the method was immunoSEQ multiplex PCR. The sample carries 50,000 or so clones, approximately 93% recorded once. Sequences were obtained from peripheral blood. The receptors derive from a man between 60 and 75 years old with COVID-19, enrolled during active disease.

The chain links TRBV7-8 to TRBJ2-1; TRBD1 aligns across 10 bases. Unmatched junction bases numbered 11, after V lost 5 bases and J lost 7 bases. The germline V gene has CDR1 SGHVS and CDR2 FQNEAQ. The CDR3 spans 16 residues. In DNA, the CDR3 is TGTGCCAGCAGCCCCCGGGACAGGGGATTAGAGAATGAGCAGTTCTTC. This codes for CASSPRDRGLENEQFF.

V is TRBV11-2 and J is TRBJ2-7; TRBD1 aligns across 7 bases. The V and J ends lost 4 bases and 4 bases, in that order; junction bases with no gene match: 4. The CDR3 totals 13 residues. Germline assignment: CDR1 SGHAT and CDR2 FQNNGV. CDR3: CASSSGQKYEQYF. The DNA for the CDR3 is TGTGCCAGCAGCTCGGGACAGAAGTACGAGCAGTACTTC.

The chain combines TRBV3-1 (or the pseudogene TRBV3-2) with TRBJ1-5; a weak D match, TRBD1 (5 bases). Germline CDR1 LGHDT, CDR2 YNNKEL (reference sequence). V lost 6 bases, J lost 6 bases, and 12 bases lay in between. The CDR3 is 13 amino acids. The CDR3 is CASSKRGGQPQHF. DNA for the CDR3: TGTGCCAGCAGTAAGCGGGGGGGTCAGCCCCAGCATTTT.

This sequence joins TRBV9 and TRBJ1-1; D unclear. Deletions cut 2 bases from V and 2 bases from J, with 16 bases between. The CDR3 covers 16 residues. Germline assignment: CDR1 SGDLS and CDR2 YYNGEE. The CDR3 DNA is TGTGCCAGCAGCGTTGGGTCGAGTACAGTAAACACTGAAGCTTTCTTT. Translation: CASSVGSSTVNTEAFF.

The gene calls are TRBV4-2 and TRBJ2-3; TRBD2 aligns across 7 bases. Germline V gene lookup returns CDR1 LGHNA and CDR2 YNFKEQ. This CDR3 is 14 amino acids long. The trim removed 3 bases at V and 6 bases at J, leaving 6 bases unmatched. CDR3 sequence reads: CASSQAGAPDTQYF. The CDR3 DNA reads TGTGCCAGCAGCCAGGCGGGAGCCCCGGATACGCAGTATTTT.

The chain links TRBV30 to TRBJ1-1, with D perhaps matching TRBD1 (5 bases). Germline V gene data show CDR1 as GTSNPN and CDR2 as SVGIG (reference sequence). The CDR3 has 10 residues. The V end lost 2 bases, the J end lost 8 bases, and 6 bases lay between the germline ends. CDR3: CAWSSGEAFF. CDR3 coding DNA: TGTGCCTGGAGTTCAGGGGAAGCTTTCTTT.

This rearrangement joins TRBV28 to TRBJ2-2; D gene ambiguous. Trimming left V 7 bases short and J 0 bases short, with 9 bases between. Germline-derived CDR1 and CDR2 are MDHEN and SYDVKM. CDR3 size: 14 residues. This CDR3 reads CASISTANTGELFF. The CDR3 DNA sequence: TGTGCCAGCATTTCCACAGCGAACACCGGGGAGCTGTTTTTT.